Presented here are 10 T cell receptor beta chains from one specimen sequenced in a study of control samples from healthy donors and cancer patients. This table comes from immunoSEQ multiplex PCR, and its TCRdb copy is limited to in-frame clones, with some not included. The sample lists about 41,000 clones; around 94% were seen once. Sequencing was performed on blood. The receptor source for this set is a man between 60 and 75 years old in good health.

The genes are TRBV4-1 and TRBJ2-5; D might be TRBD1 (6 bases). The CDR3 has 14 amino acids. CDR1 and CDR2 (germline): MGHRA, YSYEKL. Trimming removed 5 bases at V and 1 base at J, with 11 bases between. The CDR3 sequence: CASSYLTGQETQYF. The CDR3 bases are TGCGCCAGCAGCTACCTGACAGGCCAAGAGACCCAGTACTTC.

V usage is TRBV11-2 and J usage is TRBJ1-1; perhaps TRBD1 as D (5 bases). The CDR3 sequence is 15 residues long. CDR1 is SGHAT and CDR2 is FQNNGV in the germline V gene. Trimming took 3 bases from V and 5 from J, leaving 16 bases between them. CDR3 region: CASSFDTGPGTEAFF. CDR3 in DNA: TGTGCCAGCAGCTTCGATACAGGTCCAGGGACTGAAGCTTTCTTT.

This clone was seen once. CDR3 region: CASSEYRTGNPYEQYF. The CDR3 bases are TGTGCCAGCAGCGAATACCGGACAGGGAACCCCTACGAGCAGTACTTC. This sequence joins TRBV9 and TRBJ2-7, with 8 bases identical to TRBD1. Unmatched junction bases numbered 10, after V lost 3 bases and J lost 2 bases. The germline V gene encodes CDR1 SGDLS and CDR2 YYNGEE. CDR3 length equals 16 residues.

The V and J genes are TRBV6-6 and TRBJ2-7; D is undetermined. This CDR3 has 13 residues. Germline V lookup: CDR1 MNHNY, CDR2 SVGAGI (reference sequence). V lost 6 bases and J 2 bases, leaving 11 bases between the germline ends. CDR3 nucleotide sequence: TGTGCCAGCAGCCCTTTCAACCCCTACGAGCAGTACTTC. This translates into CASSPFNPYEQYF.

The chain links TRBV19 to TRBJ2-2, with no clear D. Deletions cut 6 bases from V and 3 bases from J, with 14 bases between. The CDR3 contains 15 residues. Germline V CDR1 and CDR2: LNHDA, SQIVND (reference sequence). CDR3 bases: TGTGCCAGTAGCGGACCGCAAACCTACACCGGGGAGCTGTTTTTT. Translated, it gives CASSGPQTYTGELFF.

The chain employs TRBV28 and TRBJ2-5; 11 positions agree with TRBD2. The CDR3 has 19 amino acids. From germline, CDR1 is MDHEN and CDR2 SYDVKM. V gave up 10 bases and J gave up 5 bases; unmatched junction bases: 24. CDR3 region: CATETGLADELPPWETQYF. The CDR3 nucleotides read TGTGCCACCGAGACGGGACTAGCGGACGAGCTACCCCCGTGGGAGACCCAGTACTTC. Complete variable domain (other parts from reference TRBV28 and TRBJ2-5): DVKVTQSSRYLVKRTGEKVFLECVQDMDHENMFWYRQDPGLGLRLIYFSYDVKMKEKGDIPEGYSVSREKKERFSLILESASTNQTSMYLCATETGLADELPPWETQYFGPGTRLLVL.

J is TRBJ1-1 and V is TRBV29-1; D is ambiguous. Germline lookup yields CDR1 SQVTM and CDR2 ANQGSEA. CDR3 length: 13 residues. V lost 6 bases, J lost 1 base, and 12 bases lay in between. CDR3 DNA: TGCAGCGTGGGGTGGGGTGCGAACACTGAAGCTTTCTTT. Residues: CSVGWGANTEAFF.

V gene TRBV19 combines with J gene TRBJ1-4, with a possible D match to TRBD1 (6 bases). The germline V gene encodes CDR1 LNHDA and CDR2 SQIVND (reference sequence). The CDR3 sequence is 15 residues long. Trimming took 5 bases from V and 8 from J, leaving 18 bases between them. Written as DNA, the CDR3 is TGTGCCAGTAGTTCGGTGTGGGGGCTTGGCGAAAAACTGTTTTTT. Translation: CASSSVWGLGEKLFF.

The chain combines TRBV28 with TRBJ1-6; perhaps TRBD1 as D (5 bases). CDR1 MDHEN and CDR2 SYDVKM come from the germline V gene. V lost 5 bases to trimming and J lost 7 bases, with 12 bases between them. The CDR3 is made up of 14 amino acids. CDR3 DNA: TGTGCCAGCAGTCCGGCACGACAGAATTCACCCCTCCACTTT. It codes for CASSPARQNSPLHF.

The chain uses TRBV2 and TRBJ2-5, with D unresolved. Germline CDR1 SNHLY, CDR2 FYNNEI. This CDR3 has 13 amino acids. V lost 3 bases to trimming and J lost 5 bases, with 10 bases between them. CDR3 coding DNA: TGTGCCAGCAGTGACACCCTGGGGGAGACCCAGTACTTC. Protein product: CASSDTLGETQYF. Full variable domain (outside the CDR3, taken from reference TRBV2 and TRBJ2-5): EPEVTQTPSHQVTQMGQEVILRCVPISNHLYFYWYRQILGQKVEFLVSFYNNEISEKSEIFDDQFSVERPDGSNFTLKIRSTKLEDSAMYFCASSDTLGETQYFGPGTRLLVL.